This T cell receptor (beta chain) was captured in a study of OX40 agonist ivuxolimab in advanced cancers. About the study: Participants could have had prior anti-PD-1, anti-PD-L1 or anti-CTLA-4 therapy, and less than 45% had some.

Germline CDR1 reads MNHNY; CDR2 reads SVGAGI (reference sequence). This CDR3 has 14 amino acids. With V trimmed by 0 bases and J by 5 bases, 3 bases remained unmatched. TCRdb's copy holds only in-frame clones and misses some; the assay was immunoSEQ multiplex PCR. Counted here are about 58,000 clones, around 83% occurring once; the ten biggest clones make up about 1%. The receptor was isolated from an adult with an advanced solid tumor such as melanoma, head and neck, liver or kidney cancer. The sequencing used CD4+ or CD8+ T cells sorted from blood, collected in a trial of the OX40 agonist ivuxolimab. The rearrangement links TRBV6-6 to TRBJ1-1; the match to TRBD1 covers 7 bases. In DNA form, the CDR3 reads TGTGCCAGCAGTTACTCAGGGGGCCCGACTGAAGCTTTCTTT. This sequence encodes CASSYSGGPTEAFF.